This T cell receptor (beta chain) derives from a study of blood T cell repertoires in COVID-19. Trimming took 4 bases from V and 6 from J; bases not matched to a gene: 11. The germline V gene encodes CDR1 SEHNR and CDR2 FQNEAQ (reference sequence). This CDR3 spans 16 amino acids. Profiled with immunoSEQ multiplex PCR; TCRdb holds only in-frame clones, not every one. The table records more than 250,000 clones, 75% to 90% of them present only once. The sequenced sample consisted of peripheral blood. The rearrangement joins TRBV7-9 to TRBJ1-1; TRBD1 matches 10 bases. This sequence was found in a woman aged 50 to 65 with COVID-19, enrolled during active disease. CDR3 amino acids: CASSSLTGGFTPEAFF. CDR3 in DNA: TGTGCCAGCAGCTCCTTGACAGGGGGCTTCACCCCTGAAGCTTTCTTT.